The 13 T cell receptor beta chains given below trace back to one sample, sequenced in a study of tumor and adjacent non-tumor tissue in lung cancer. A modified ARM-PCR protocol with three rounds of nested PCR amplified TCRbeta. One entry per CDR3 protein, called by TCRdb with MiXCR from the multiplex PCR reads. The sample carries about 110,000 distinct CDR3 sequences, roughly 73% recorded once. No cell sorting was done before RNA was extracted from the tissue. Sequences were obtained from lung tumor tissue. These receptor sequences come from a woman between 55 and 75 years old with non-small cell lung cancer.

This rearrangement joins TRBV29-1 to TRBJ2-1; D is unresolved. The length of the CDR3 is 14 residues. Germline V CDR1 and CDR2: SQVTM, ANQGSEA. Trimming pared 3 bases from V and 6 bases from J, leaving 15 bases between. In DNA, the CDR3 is TGCAGCGTTGAGCCAAGCGCGAAGCTCAATGAGCAGTTCTTC. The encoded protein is CSVEPSAKLNEQFF.

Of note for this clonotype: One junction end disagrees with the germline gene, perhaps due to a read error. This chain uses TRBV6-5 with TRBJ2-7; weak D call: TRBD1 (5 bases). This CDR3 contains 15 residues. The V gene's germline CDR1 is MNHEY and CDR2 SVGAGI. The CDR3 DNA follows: TGTGCCAGCGCACCTGACCTCGACAGTGGGTACGAACAGTACTTC. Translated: CASAPDLDSGYEQYF.

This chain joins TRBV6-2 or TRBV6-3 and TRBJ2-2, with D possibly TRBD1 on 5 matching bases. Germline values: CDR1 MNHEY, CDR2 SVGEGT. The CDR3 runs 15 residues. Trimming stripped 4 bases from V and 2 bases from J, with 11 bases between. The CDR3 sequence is CASSSQGSNTGELFF. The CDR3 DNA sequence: TGTGCCAGCAGTTCCCAGGGCTCTAACACCGGGGAGCTGTTTTTT.

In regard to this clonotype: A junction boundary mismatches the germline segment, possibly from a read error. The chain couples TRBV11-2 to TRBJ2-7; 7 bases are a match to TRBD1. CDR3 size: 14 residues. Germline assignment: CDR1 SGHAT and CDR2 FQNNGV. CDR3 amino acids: CASSWDSVGYGQYF. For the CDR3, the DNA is TGTGCCAGCAGTTGGGACAGCGTAGGATACGGGCAGTACTTC.

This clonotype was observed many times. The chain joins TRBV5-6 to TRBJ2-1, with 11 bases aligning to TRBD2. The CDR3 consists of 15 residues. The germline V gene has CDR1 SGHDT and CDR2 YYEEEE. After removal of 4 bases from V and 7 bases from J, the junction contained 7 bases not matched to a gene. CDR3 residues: CASSLRLAGLNEQFF. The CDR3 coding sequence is TGTGCCAGCAGCCTCAGACTAGCGGGACTTAATGAGCAGTTCTTC.

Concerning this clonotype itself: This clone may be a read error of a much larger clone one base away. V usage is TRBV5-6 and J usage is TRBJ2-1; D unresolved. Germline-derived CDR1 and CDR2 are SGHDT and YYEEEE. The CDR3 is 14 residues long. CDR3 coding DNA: TGTGTCAGCAGCGTATCCCATCTTGTCGGTGAGCAGTTCTTC. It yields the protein CVSSVSHLVGEQFF.

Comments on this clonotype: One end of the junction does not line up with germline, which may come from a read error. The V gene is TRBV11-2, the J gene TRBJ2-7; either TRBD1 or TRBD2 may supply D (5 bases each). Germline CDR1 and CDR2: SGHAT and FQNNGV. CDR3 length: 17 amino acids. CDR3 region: CASSLDTSGTLAYEHYF. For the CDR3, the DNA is TGTGCCAGCAGCTTAGATACCTCCGGGACGTTAGCCTACGAGCACTACTTC.

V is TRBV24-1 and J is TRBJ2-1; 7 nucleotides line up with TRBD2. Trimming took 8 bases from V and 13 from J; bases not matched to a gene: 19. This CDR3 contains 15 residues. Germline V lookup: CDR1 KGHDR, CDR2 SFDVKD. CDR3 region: CATTSSGKTRGEQFF. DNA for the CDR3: TGTGCCACCACGTCCAGCGGGAAGACAAGGGGTGAACAGTTCTTC.

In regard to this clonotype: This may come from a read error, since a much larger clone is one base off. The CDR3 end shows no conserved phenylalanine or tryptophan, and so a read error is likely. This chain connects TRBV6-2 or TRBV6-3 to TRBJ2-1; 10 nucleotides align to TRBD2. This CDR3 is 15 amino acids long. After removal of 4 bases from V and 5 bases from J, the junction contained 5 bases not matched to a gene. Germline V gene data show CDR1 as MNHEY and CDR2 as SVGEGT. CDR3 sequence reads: CASSSPSGRNNEQFL. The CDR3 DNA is TGTGCCAGCAGTTCCCCTAGCGGGAGAAACAATGAGCAGTTCCTC.

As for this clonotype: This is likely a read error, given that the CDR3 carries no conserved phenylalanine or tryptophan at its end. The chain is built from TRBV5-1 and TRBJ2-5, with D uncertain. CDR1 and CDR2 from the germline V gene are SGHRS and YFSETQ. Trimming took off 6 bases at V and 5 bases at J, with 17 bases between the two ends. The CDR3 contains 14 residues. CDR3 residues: CASKDPTGIETQYC. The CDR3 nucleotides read TGCGCCAGCAAGGACCCGACTGGGATCGAGACCCAGTACTGC.

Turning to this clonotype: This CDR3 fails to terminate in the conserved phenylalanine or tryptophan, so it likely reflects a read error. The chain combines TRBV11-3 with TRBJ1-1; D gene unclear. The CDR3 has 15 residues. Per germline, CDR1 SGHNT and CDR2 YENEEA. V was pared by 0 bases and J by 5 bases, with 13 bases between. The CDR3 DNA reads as TGTGCCAGCAGCTTAGATTCGGGAAGAGGTACTGAAGCTTTCTCT. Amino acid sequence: CASSLDSGRGTEAFS.

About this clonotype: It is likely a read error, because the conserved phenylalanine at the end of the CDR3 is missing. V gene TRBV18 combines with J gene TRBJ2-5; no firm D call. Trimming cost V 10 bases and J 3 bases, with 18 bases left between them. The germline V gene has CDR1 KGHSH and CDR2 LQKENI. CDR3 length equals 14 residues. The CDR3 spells CAILPLETKETQYL. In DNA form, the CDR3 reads TGTGCCATCTTACCACTGGAGACGAAAGAGACCCAGTACCTC.

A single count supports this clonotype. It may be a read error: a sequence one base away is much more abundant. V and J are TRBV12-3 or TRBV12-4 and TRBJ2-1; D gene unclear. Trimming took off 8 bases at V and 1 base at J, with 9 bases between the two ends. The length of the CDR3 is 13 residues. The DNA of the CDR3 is TGTGCCAGCGCGGCGTCTTCCTACAATGAGCAGTTCTTC. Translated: CASAASSYNEQFF.